This TCR beta chain was recorded in a study of cytomegalovirus exposure and HLA in healthy donors. The CDR3 length is 13 residues. The germline CDR1 and CDR2 sequences are SNHLY and FYNNEI. Trimming removed 9 bases at V and 1 base at J, with 10 bases between. In this sample, this clone turned up a few times. Its target is unknown. A multiplex PCR was run with 60 Vbeta primers and 13 Jbeta primers. Libraries were prepared by immunoSEQ multiplex PCR; TCRdb keeps only in-frame clonotypes and omits some of them. The sample records 150,000 or so clones, around 73% being singletons. Findings and caveats of the study: A later analysis reportedly identified an Asian-associated ancestry cluster as carrying fewer N-insertions than the roughly 720-donor mean. The presence/absence work took it that sequencing depth was about the same across donors. Despite most TCR sequences being rare, some public TCRs occurred in many donors. Trimming of TCR beta V- and J-genes showed a link, identified in a later analysis, to a missense DCLRE1C variant.

Sequenced material: PBMCs. The J gene is TRBJ1-5, the V gene TRBV2; the D gene is possibly TRBD1 (5 bases). The clonotype originates from a woman aged 18-35 years in good health and CMV-seronegative. The CDR3 DNA is TGTGCCAGTTTACAGGAGAGCAATCAGCCCCAGCATTTT. The encoded protein is CASLQESNQPQHF.